This entry features one T cell receptor (beta chain) sequence. These data are taken from a study of OX40 agonist ivuxolimab in advanced cancers. This CDR3 is built from 13 residues. V was pared by 4 bases and J by 2 bases, with 10 bases between. Germline V gene data show CDR1 as SGHDT and CDR2 as YYEEEE. Produced via immunoSEQ multiplex PCR; TCRdb's table is partial and in-frame only. The sample gives under 25,000 clones, 60% to 80% of which show up once; 25% to 40% is in the top ten. The chain couples TRBV5-6 to TRBJ2-7; possibly TRBD1 for D (5 bases). Here the sequenced sample was CD4+ or CD8+ T cells sorted from blood, taken in a trial of the OX40 agonist ivuxolimab. The clonotype originates from an adult with an advanced solid tumor such as melanoma, head and neck, liver or kidney cancer. In DNA, the CDR3 is TGTGCCAGCAGCCTTGACAGCCCCTACGAGCAGTACTTC. Its translation: CASSLDSPYEQYF.